This entry concerns a single T cell receptor beta chain. Its antigen is as yet unknown. The sample comes from a study of cytomegalovirus exposure and HLA in healthy donors. Study context: Within the Caucasian-associated ancestry cluster were about 81% of the 300 to 450 genotyped donors.

Both 60 Vbeta primers and 13 Jbeta primers went into the PCR. Sequencing used immunoSEQ multiplex PCR; TCRdb keeps in-frame clones, though not all of them. The table shows 130,000 to 150,000 clones, with roughly 80% occurring only once. Study-wide results and caveats: Later analysis identified about 17,000 TCR beta sequences associated with HLA alleles, using a false discovery rate threshold of 0.05. Prediction of most subjects' HLA-A and HLA-B alleles by TCR beta sequences was reportedly accurate. Some TCR beta chains (around 180 of them) were listed as cytomegalovirus-associated.

V dropped 0 bases and J dropped 2 bases, with 9 bases sitting between them. This CDR3 is built from 15 residues. CDR1 SGDLS and CDR2 YYNGEE come from the germline V gene. The sequence came from a woman aged 35 to 49 in good health and CMV-seropositive. The specimen sequenced was PBMCs. The chain uses TRBV9 and TRBJ2-4; tentatively, D is TRBD2 (5 bases). The chain's CDR3 is CASSVEGAPKNIQYF. CDR3 nucleotide sequence: TGTGCCAGCAGCGTAGAGGGAGCTCCCAAAAACATTCAGTACTTC.